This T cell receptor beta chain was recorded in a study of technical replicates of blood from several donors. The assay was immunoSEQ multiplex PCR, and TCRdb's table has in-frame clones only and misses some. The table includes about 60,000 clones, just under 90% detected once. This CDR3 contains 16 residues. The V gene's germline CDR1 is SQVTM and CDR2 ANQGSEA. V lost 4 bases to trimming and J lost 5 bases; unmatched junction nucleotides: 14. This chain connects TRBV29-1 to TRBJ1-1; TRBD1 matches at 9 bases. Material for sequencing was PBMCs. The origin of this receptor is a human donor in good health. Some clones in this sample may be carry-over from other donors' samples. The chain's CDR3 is CSVALPGTGLRTEAFF. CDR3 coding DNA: TGCAGCGTTGCTCTTCCCGGGACAGGGCTTCGGACTGAAGCTTTCTTT.